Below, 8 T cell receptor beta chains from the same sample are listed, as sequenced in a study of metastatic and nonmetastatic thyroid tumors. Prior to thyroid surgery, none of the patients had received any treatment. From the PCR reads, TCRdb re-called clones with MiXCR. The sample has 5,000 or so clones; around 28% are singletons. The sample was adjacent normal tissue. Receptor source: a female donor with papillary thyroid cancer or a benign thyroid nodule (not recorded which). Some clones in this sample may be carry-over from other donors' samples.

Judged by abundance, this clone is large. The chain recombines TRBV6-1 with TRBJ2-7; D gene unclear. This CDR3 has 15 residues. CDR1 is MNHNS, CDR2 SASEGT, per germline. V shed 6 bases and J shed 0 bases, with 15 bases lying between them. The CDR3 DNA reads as TGTGCCAGCAGCTTGGGGTGGCCCCACTCCTACGAGCAGTACTTC. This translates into CASSLGWPHSYEQYF.

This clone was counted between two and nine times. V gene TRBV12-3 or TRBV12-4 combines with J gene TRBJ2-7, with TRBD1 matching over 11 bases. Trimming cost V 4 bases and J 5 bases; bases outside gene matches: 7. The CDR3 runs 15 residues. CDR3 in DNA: TGTGCCAGCAGTTCGCGGACAGGGGGCAGGGACGAGCAGTACTTC. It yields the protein CASSSRTGGRDEQYF.

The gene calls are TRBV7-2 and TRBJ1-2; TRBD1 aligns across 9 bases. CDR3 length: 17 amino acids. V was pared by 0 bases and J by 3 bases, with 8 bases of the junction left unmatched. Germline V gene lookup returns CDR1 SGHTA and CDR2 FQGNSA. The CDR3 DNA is TGTGCCAGCAGCTTAGCTCGTTATAGGACAGGGGACTATGGCTACACCTTC. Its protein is CASSLARYRTGDYGYTF.

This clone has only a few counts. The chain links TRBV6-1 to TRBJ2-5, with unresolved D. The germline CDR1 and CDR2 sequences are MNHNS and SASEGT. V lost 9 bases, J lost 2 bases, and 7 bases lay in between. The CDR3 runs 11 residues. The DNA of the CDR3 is TGTGCCAGTGAAAGGCAAGAGACCCAGTACTTC. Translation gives CASERQETQYF.

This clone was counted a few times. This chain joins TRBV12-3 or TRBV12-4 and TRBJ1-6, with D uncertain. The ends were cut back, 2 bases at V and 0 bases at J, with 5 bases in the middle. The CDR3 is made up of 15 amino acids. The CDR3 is CASSLRSSYNSPLHF. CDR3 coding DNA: TGTGCCAGCAGTTTACGAAGCTCCTATAATTCACCCCTCCACTTT.

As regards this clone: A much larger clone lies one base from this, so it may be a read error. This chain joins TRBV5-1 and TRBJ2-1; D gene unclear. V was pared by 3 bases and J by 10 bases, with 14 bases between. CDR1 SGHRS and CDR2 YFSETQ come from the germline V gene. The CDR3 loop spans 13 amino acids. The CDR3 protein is CASSSGATVEQFF. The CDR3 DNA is TGCGCCAGCAGCTCGGGCGCTACAGTCGAGCAGTTCTTC.

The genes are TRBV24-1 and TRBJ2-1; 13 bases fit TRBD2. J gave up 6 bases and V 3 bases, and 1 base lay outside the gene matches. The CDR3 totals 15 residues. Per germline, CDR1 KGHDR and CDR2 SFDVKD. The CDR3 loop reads CATSDGLAGVNEQFF. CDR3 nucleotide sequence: TGTGCCACCAGTGATGGACTAGCGGGGGTCAATGAGCAGTTCTTC.

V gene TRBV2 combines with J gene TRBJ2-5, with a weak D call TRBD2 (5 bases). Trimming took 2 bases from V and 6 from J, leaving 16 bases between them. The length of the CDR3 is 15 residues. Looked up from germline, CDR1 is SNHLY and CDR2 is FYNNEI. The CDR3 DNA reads TGTGCCAGCAGTGAAAGGTCGCTAGCTGGTAAGACCCAGTACTTC. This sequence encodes CASSERSLAGKTQYF.